Listed below are T cell receptor beta chains from one sample, sequenced in a study of neoadjuvant anti-PD-1 for oral cavity cancer. Clones were sequenced by immunoSEQ multiplex PCR, and TCRdb holds only the in-frame ones, with some missing. Among approximately 68,000 clones, 86% were seen once, and the ten largest hold 2.5% to 3.5%. The sample was PBMCs, taken after nivolumab (anti-PD-1) treatment. These receptor sequences come from a person between 35 and 79 years old with oral cavity squamous cell carcinoma. Each CDR3 is given with its conserved first and last residue.

cdr3_aa: CASSVAPPSGANVLTF
j_call: TRBJ2-6
cdr3_length: 16
v_call: TRBV9

cdr3_aa: CASSLRVGGYEQYF
j_call: TRBJ2-7
cdr3_length: 14
v_call: TRBV5-1

cdr3_aa: CASSDSGGVYQPQHF
j_call: TRBJ1-5
cdr3_length: 15
v_call: TRBV19

cdr3_aa: CASSPVGADNTDTQYF
j_call: TRBJ2-3
cdr3_length: 16
v_call: TRBV7-9

cdr3_aa: CASSGIFYNEQFF
j_call: TRBJ2-1
cdr3_length: 13
v_call: TRBV6-1

cdr3_aa: CASSPGTALYGYTF
j_call: TRBJ1-2
cdr3_length: 14
v_call: TRBV28

cdr3_aa: CASSGTSGSYADTQYF
j_call: TRBJ2-3
cdr3_length: 16
v_call: TRBV6-6

cdr3_aa: CAFGLAGYNEQFF
j_call: TRBJ2-1
cdr3_length: 13
v_call: TRBV30

cdr3_aa: CASSLATGDGNTIYF
j_call: TRBJ1-3
cdr3_length: 15
v_call: TRBV5-1

cdr3_aa: CASSLGTGASTDTQYF
j_call: TRBJ2-3
cdr3_length: 16
v_call: TRBV5-1

cdr3_aa: CASSLRRDAVGDEQFF
j_call: TRBJ2-1
cdr3_length: 16
v_call: TRBV11-2

cdr3_aa: CASSYDGRTYGYTF
j_call: TRBJ1-2
cdr3_length: 14
v_call: TRBV6-5

cdr3_aa: CASPDSWDITFF
j_call: TRBJ1-1
cdr3_length: 12
v_call: TRBV6-1

cdr3_aa: CAWRFGGANTGELFF
j_call: TRBJ2-2
cdr3_length: 15
v_call: TRBV30

cdr3_aa: CASSLDQTGRETQYF
j_call: TRBJ2-5
cdr3_length: 15
v_call: TRBV9

cdr3_aa: CASSFSGPLYEQYF
j_call: TRBJ2-7
cdr3_length: 14
v_call: TRBV28

cdr3_aa: CASQGLPYEQYF
j_call: TRBJ2-7
cdr3_length: 12
v_call: TRBV7-9

cdr3_aa: CASSLTTDTQYF
j_call: TRBJ2-3
cdr3_length: 12
v_call: TRBV5-6

cdr3_aa: CASSQEETGWDLGETQYF
j_call: TRBJ2-5
cdr3_length: 18
v_call: TRBV14

cdr3_aa: CASSQRTGPNEKLFF
j_call: TRBJ1-4
cdr3_length: 15
v_call: TRBV4-2

cdr3_aa: CASSLSLLSGFTWNEQYF
j_call: TRBJ2-7
cdr3_length: 18
v_call: TRBV27

cdr3_aa: CASSFRGPTLNSGNTIYF
j_call: TRBJ1-3
cdr3_length: 18
v_call: TRBV27

cdr3_aa: CASSYRTGGNTEAFF
j_call: TRBJ1-1
cdr3_length: 15
v_call: TRBV6-5

cdr3_aa: CASSQSRGPINEKLFF
j_call: TRBJ1-4
cdr3_length: 16
v_call: TRBV4-1

cdr3_aa: CASSQDRVASGKNEQFF
j_call: TRBJ2-1
cdr3_length: 17
v_call: TRBV4-1

cdr3_aa: CASSQQGKSSGNTIYF
j_call: TRBJ1-3
cdr3_length: 16
v_call: TRBV25-1

cdr3_aa: CASSSWMETNYGYTF
j_call: TRBJ1-2
cdr3_length: 15
v_call: TRBV11-2

cdr3_aa: CASSPRADPNYGYTF
j_call: TRBJ1-2
cdr3_length: 15
v_call: TRBV18

cdr3_aa: CASSYPRGTGSLFSGNTIYF
j_call: TRBJ1-3
cdr3_length: 20
v_call: TRBV6-8

cdr3_aa: CASRQGARNTGELFF
j_call: TRBJ2-2
cdr3_length: 15
v_call: TRBV27

cdr3_aa: CASESGRARHDEQFF
j_call: TRBJ2-1
cdr3_length: 15
v_call: TRBV6-1

cdr3_aa: CASSSTPGDYTEAFF
j_call: TRBJ1-1
cdr3_length: 15
v_call: TRBV13

cdr3_aa: CASSPDRTLYEQYF
j_call: TRBJ2-7
cdr3_length: 14
v_call: TRBV27

cdr3_aa: CASSIAGLGDTEAFF
j_call: TRBJ1-1
cdr3_length: 15
v_call: TRBV21-1

cdr3_aa: CASSLGLTTQETQYF
j_call: TRBJ2-5
cdr3_length: 15
v_call: TRBV5-5

cdr3_aa: CASSQDQENTEAFF
j_call: TRBJ1-1
cdr3_length: 14
v_call: TRBV4-2

cdr3_aa: CASSLSYHYEQYF
j_call: TRBJ2-7
cdr3_length: 13
v_call: TRBV11-2

cdr3_aa: CASSQGTGTYGYTF
j_call: TRBJ1-2
cdr3_length: 14
v_call: TRBV6-6